The present T cell receptor beta chain was sequenced within a study of T-cell memory formation after mild COVID-19. Whole-study results and caveats: Contracting clones, day 15 to 85, had balanced CD4/CD8, and later expanders favored CD4+. Whether day 37 second-wave clones are SARS-CoV-2-specific was not confirmed.

TCRdb ran MiXCR on the 5' RACE reads and lists one entry per CDR3 protein. The sample carries 260,000 or so distinct CDR3 sequences, 16% recorded once. V was shortened by 3 bases and J by 0 bases, with 7 bases between the two germline ends. The germline gives CDR1 SEHNR, CDR2 FQNEAQ (reference sequence). CDR3 size: 14 residues. Points on this clonotype: Its antigen is still unknown.

This receptor was identified in a man aged 18 to 29 who had mild COVID-19 (a few samples of this study predate the infection). Cell type and time point are not known. The V and J genes are TRBV7-9 and TRBJ2-3; D tentatively reads TRBD1 or TRBD2 (5 bases each). The sample taken for sequencing was PBMCs or a T cell subset sorted from them (not recorded which). CDR3 in amino acids: CASSFGASTDTQYF. The CDR3 DNA reads as TGTGCCAGCAGCTTCGGGGCTAGCACAGATACGCAGTATTTT.